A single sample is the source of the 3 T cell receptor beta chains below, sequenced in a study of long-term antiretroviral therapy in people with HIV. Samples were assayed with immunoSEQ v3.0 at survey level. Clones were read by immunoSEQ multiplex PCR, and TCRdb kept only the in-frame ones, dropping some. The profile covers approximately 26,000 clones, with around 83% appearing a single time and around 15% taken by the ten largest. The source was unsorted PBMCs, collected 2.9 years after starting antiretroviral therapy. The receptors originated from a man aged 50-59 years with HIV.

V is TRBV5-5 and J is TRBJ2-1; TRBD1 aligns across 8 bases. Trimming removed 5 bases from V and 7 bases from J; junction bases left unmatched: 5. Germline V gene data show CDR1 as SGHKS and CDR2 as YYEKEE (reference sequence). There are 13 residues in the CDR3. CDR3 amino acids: CASRTTGGNEQFF. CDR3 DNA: TGTGCCAGCAGAACAACAGGGGGTAATGAGCAGTTCTTC.

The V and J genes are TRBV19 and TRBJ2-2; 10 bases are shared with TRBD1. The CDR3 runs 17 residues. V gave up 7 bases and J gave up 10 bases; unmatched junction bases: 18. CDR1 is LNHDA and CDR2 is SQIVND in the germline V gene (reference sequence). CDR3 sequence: CASNPGQGPPKVVELFF. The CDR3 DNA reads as TGTGCCAGTAATCCGGGACAGGGGCCGCCAAAGGTCGTGGAGCTGTTTTTT.

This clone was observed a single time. CDR3 sequence reads: CASSSDTGVEQYF. Here the CDR3 DNA reads TGTGCCAGCAGTTCCGACACAGGGGTCGAGCAGTACTTC. The V and J genes are TRBV7-8 and TRBJ2-7; 7 bases agree with TRBD1. Germline CDR1 reads SGHVS; CDR2 reads FQNEAQ. The V gene end was trimmed by 6 bases and the J gene end by 6 bases; junction bases not matched to a gene: 8. The CDR3 has 13 residues.